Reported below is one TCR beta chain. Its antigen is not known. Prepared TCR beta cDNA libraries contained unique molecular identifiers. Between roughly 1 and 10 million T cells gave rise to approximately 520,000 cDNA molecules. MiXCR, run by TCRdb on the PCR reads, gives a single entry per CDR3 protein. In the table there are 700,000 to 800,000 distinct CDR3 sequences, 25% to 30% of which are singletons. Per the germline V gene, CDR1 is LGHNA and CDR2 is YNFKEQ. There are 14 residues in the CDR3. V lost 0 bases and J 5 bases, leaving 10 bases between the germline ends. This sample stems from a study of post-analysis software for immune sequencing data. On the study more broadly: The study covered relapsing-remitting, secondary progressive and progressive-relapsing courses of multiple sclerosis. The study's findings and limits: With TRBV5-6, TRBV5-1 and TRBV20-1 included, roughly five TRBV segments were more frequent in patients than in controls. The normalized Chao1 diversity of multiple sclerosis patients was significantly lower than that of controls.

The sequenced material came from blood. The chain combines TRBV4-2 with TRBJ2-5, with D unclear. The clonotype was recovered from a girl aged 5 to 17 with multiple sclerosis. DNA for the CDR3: TGTGCCAGCAGCCAAGAAGGGCTAAGGGAGACCCAGTACTTC. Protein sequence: CASSQEGLRETQYF.